One and the same sample provided the 20 T cell receptor beta chains below, sequenced in a study of cytomegalovirus exposure and HLA in healthy donors. Assay: immunoSEQ multiplex PCR; the TCRdb copy retains only in-frame clones and omits some. The sample has about 74,000 clones, 94% seen once. Specimen: PBMCs. These receptor sequences come from a woman aged 18-30 years in good health and CMV-seropositive.

V usage is TRBV19 and J usage is TRBJ2-1, with TRBD2 identical over 10 bases. The V gene end was trimmed by 5 bases and the J gene end by 4 bases; junction bases not matched to a gene: 5. The CDR3 runs to 15 residues. Germline assignment: CDR1 LNHDA and CDR2 SQIVND (reference sequence). For the CDR3, the DNA is TGTGCCAGTAGTGTGACTAGCGGGTATTACAATGAGCAGTTCTTC. It is translated as CASSVTSGYYNEQFF.

The J gene is TRBJ2-1, the V gene TRBV11-2; possible D gene TRBD2, 6 bases. The CDR3 totals 15 residues. Trimming removed 3 bases at V and 1 base at J, with 10 bases between. Looked up from germline, CDR1 is SGHAT and CDR2 is FQNNGV. The CDR3 DNA reads as TGTGCCAGCAGCTTGGCTCGGGGGTCCTACAATGAGCAGTTCTTC. It codes for CASSLARGSYNEQFF. Variable domain in full (rest from reference TRBV11-2 and TRBJ2-1): EAGVAQSPRYKIIEKRQSVAFWCNPISGHATLYWYQQILGQGPKLLIQFQNNGVVDDSQLPKDRFSAERLKGVDSTLKIQPAKLEDSAVYLCASSLARGSYNEQFFGPGTRLTVL.

The chain couples TRBV6-1 to TRBJ2-5, with D perhaps TRBD2 (5 bases). Germline V CDR1 and CDR2: MNHNS, SASEGT. V lost 4 bases and J lost 1, with 13 bases in between. This CDR3 spans 15 amino acids. CDR3 sequence reads: CASSAGKMPQETQYF. The DNA of the CDR3 is TGTGCCAGCAGTGCCGGGAAAATGCCCCAAGAGACCCAGTACTTC.

The V and J genes are TRBV4-1 and TRBJ2-7; 10 nucleotides agree with TRBD1. The germline V gene encodes CDR1 MGHRA and CDR2 YSYEKL. The CDR3 loop spans 14 amino acids. The ends lost 4 bases at V and 4 bases at J; junction bases unmatched: 4. CDR3 sequence: CASSLPGQGYEQYF. The CDR3 DNA reads as TGCGCCAGCAGCCTACCGGGACAGGGGTACGAGCAGTACTTC.

The chain uses TRBV19 and TRBJ2-7, with TRBD2 matching 9 bases. Unmatched junction bases numbered 6, after V lost 5 bases and J lost 4 bases. The CDR3 is 14 residues long. Germline CDR1 reads LNHDA; CDR2 reads SQIVND (reference sequence). CDR3 sequence reads: CASSFSGGLYEQYF. The CDR3 DNA reads as TGTGCCAGTAGTTTTAGCGGGGGCCTTTACGAGCAGTACTTC.

The genes are TRBV6-1 and TRBJ2-1; D is perhaps TRBD2 (6 bases). CDR1 and CDR2 (germline): MNHNS, SASEGT. The ends were cut back, 5 bases at V and 6 bases at J, with 11 bases in the middle. The CDR3 consists of 13 residues. CDR3 DNA: TGTGCCAGCAGTCAAACTAGCACCAATGAGCAGTTCTTC. Protein product: CASSQTSTNEQFF.

CDR3 sequence (DNA): TGTGCCAGCTCACCACGGGACACTGCGAACACTGAAGCTTTCTTT. It yields the protein CASSPRDTANTEAFF. The chain is built from TRBV18 and TRBJ1-1, with a tentative D call TRBD1 (6 bases). V dropped 1 base and J dropped 1 base, with 10 bases sitting between them. The CDR3 sequence is 15 residues long. Germline V CDR1 and CDR2: KGHSH, LQKENI.

V usage is TRBV11-3 and J usage is TRBJ2-2, with D perhaps TRBD2 (7 bases). This CDR3 region has 16 residues. Trimming removed 2 bases from V and 4 bases from J, with 14 bases in between. The germline V gene has CDR1 SGHNT and CDR2 YENEEA. The CDR3 protein is CASSLRGGGVTGELFF. CDR3 bases: TGTGCCAGCAGCTTACGTGGGGGGGGCGTCACCGGGGAGCTGTTTTTT.

This clone occurred once. One junction end does not reproduce the germline sequence, and a read error may be involved. The rearrangement joins TRBV6-1 to TRBJ2-4; TRBD2 aligns across 12 bases. CDR1 and CDR2 (germline): MNHNS, SASEGT. This CDR3 is built from 12 residues. The CDR3, as DNA: TGTGCCAGCAGTGAAAGGGGGACTAGCGGGTTGTTC. Its protein product is CASSERGTSGLF.

The chain couples TRBV5-1 to TRBJ2-7, with D possibly TRBD1 on 5 matching bases. Germline-derived CDR1 and CDR2 are SGHRS and YFSETQ. Between the trimmed V and J ends, which lost 0 bases and 2 bases, there was a span of 12 bases. This CDR3 region has 15 residues. The CDR3 sequence is CASSLGGALAYEQYF. Here the CDR3 DNA reads TGCGCCAGCAGCTTGGGTGGGGCCCTCGCCTACGAGCAGTACTTC.

V usage is TRBV18 and J usage is TRBJ1-1; D is uncertain. V lost 3 bases and J lost 1, with 12 bases in between. Germline V gene sequence: CDR1 KGHSH, CDR2 LQKENI. The CDR3 length is 15 residues. The CDR3 DNA is TGTGCCAGCTCACCCGTAGCCGGGTCGAACACTGAAGCTTTCTTT. It codes for CASSPVAGSNTEAFF.

The rearrangement links TRBV29-1 to TRBJ1-4; D is perhaps TRBD1 (6 bases). The CDR3 is made up of 13 amino acids. Germline lookup yields CDR1 SQVTM and CDR2 ANQGSEA. Trimming removed 5 bases at V and 8 bases at J, with 15 bases between. The CDR3 nucleotides are TGCAGCGTTTGTCAGGGAGGGGGAGAAAAACTGTTTTTT. It translates to CSVCQGGGEKLFF.

This rearrangement joins TRBV9 to TRBJ2-3; 7 bases fit TRBD2. The germline V gene has CDR1 SGDLS and CDR2 YYNGEE. This CDR3 spans 15 amino acids. J gave up 3 bases and V 0 bases, and 4 bases lay outside the gene matches. The CDR3 region is CASSVGPGGTDTQYF. The CDR3 region has the DNA TGTGCCAGCAGCGTAGGTCCCGGGGGGACAGATACGCAGTATTTT.

The chain joins TRBV6-5 to TRBJ2-3; D may be TRBD1 (5 bases). Trimming removed 6 bases at V and 7 bases at J, with 14 bases between. This CDR3 spans 13 amino acids. The germline CDR1 and CDR2 sequences are MNHEY and SVGAGI. Written as DNA, the CDR3 is TGTGCCAGCAGAGGGCCCCGACAGCATACGCAGTATTTT. Protein: CASRGPRQHTQYF.

This clone was seen just once. The chain has TRBV4-1 and TRBJ2-7, with TRBD2 matching over 13 bases. The CDR3 loop spans 17 amino acids. CDR1 MGHRA and CDR2 YSYEKL come from the germline V gene. V lost 4 bases, J lost 2 bases, and 8 bases stayed unmatched. The CDR3 DNA is TGCGCCAGCAGCCCATCGGGACTAGCGGGAACCCCCTACGAGCAGTACTTC. Translation: CASSPSGLAGTPYEQYF.

The genes are TRBV5-4 and TRBJ1-2; a possible D gene is TRBD1 (6 bases). Germline lookup yields CDR1 SGHNT and CDR2 YYREEE (reference sequence). This CDR3 contains 14 residues. The germline V and J ends were trimmed by 4 bases and 1 base, with 11 bases remaining between them. CDR3 residues: CASSPGQSNYGYTF. CDR3 coding DNA: TGTGCCAGCAGCCCAGGACAGAGTAACTATGGCTACACCTTC.

The rearrangement uses TRBV5-1 and TRBJ2-1; TRBD2 matches 7 bases. The CDR3 extends over 14 amino acids. V trimming: 0 bases; J trimming: 8 bases; junction bases outside the gene matches: 5. The germline V gene encodes CDR1 SGHRS and CDR2 YFSETQ. DNA for the CDR3: TGCGCCAGCAGCTTGGAGACTAGCACGGATGAGCAGTTCTTC. It yields the protein CASSLETSTDEQFF.

The chain has TRBV6-5 and TRBJ2-1, with a weak D call TRBD2 (5 bases). The CDR3 sequence is 14 residues long. The germline V gene encodes CDR1 MNHEY and CDR2 SVGAGI. Trimming pared 3 bases from V and 7 bases from J, leaving 13 bases between. In DNA, the CDR3 is TGTGCCAGCAGTTATAGGGTTGCGGGTAATGAGCAGTTCTTC. Translating it yields CASSYRVAGNEQFF.

The chain links TRBV19 to TRBJ2-5; tentatively, D is TRBD2 (6 bases). V gave up 5 bases and J gave up 4 bases, with 23 bases separating them. The germline CDR1 and CDR2 sequences are LNHDA and SQIVND (reference sequence). The CDR3 consists of 17 residues. This CDR3 reads CASSDLGRRGSGETQYF. CDR3 bases: TGTGCCAGTAGTGATTTGGGGCGGAGGGGATCCGGAGAGACCCAGTACTTC.

The table lists this clone with a count of one. The chain combines TRBV2 with TRBJ2-5; the match to TRBD2 covers 7 bases. With V trimmed by 0 bases and J by 2 bases, 12 bases remained unmatched. The CDR3 runs 18 residues. The germline V gene has CDR1 SNHLY and CDR2 FYNNEI. The DNA of the CDR3 is TGTGCCAGCAGTGAAGCAGGTCTAGCGGATGACCTACAAGAGACCCAGTACTTC. Translating gives CASSEAGLADDLQETQYF.